The source of this T cell receptor beta chain is a study of blood T cells in healthy people across ages. Findings of the study overall: Per million T cells, the diversity of TCR beta decreased roughly linearly as age advanced. The long-lived group displayed more naive CD4+ cells, plus higher diversity, than the aged donors did.

The second PCR ran roughly 6 to 11 cycles with a sample-barcoded 5' primer and J-beta primers. MiXCR, applied by TCRdb to the 5' RACE reads, yields one record per CDR3 protein. The data show some 760,000 distinct CDR3 sequences, around a quarter seen once. In the case of this clonotype: Its specificity is unknown.

Trimming took 7 bases from V and 2 from J; bases not matched to a gene: 2. This CDR3 is built from 13 residues. Per the germline V gene, CDR1 is MNHEY and CDR2 is SMNVEV (reference sequence). The sample was also linked to a second study, of T cells of mothers and their children. In that study: The analysis detected no persistent microchimeric T cell clones.

The chain employs TRBV27 and TRBJ2-5; 9 bases align to TRBD1. The TCR was taken from a boy aged 5-17 years in good health. Sequenced: blood. The DNA of the CDR3 is TGTGCCAGCAACGACAGGGGGCAAGAGACCCAGTACTTC. Translated: CASNDRGQETQYF.